This TCR beta chain was recovered during a study of OX40 agonist ivuxolimab in advanced cancers. Study-wide background: A diagnosis of hepatocellular carcinoma, melanoma, renal cell or head and neck cancer was present in dose-escalation patients. Three individuals attained partial responses, comprising one hepatocellular carcinoma case and two cutaneous melanoma cases.

Baseline was the first blood sampling point, followed by cycle 4 day 1 and cycle 7 day 1. Libraries were prepared by immunoSEQ multiplex PCR; TCRdb keeps only in-frame clonotypes and omits some of them. The sample records about 40,000 clones, 92% being singletons. V was shortened by 0 bases and J by 1 base, with 12 bases between the two germline ends. CDR3 length equals 17 residues. The germline gives CDR1 MNHNS, CDR2 SASEGT. This clonotype originated in an adult with an advanced solid tumor such as melanoma, head and neck, liver or kidney cancer. Sequencing was performed on CD4+ or CD8+ T cells sorted from blood, taken in a trial of the OX40 agonist ivuxolimab. The chain uses TRBV6-1 and TRBJ1-4, with D perhaps matching TRBD1 (5 bases). In DNA, the CDR3 is TGTGCCAGCAGTGAAGCGTTCAGGGAACTAACTAATGAAAAACTGTTTTTT. As protein: CASSEAFRELTNEKLFF.